This TCR beta chain stems from a study of blood T cell repertoires in COVID-19. Study context: PBMCs, B-cell-depleted T cells, or T cells were the source of the cDNA or gDNA that made up the material.

The germline CDR1 and CDR2 sequences are PRHDT and FYEKMQ (reference sequence). V shed 3 bases and J 6 bases; nucleotides not matched to a gene: 4. The CDR3 is 14 residues long. The repertoire was sequenced with immunoSEQ multiplex PCR; TCRdb's copy has only in-frame clones and lacks some. The sample lists more than 70,000 clones, roughly 87% occurring once. This chain joins TRBV13 and TRBJ2-1, with 8 positions matching TRBD1. This receptor was identified in a woman aged 50 to 65 with active or convalescent COVID-19. The sample consisted of peripheral blood. In nucleotides, the CDR3 is TGTGCCAGCAGCTTCGAGACAGGGGTCAATGAGCAGTTCTTC. This codes for CASSFETGVNEQFF.